The text below deals with one T cell receptor beta chain. This specimen comes from a study of blood T cell repertoires in COVID-19. TCRdb's table, derived via immunoSEQ multiplex PCR, lists solely in-frame clones and lacks some. The table lists about 240,000 clones, 82% of them singletons. This TCR was sampled from a woman in her fifties or sixties with active or convalescent COVID-19. The sample taken for sequencing was peripheral blood.

The chain's CDR3 is CASSSTLNTEAFF. The CDR3 nucleotides are TGCGCCAGCAGCTCGACACTGAACACTGAAGCTTTCTTT. The chain links TRBV5-1 to TRBJ1-1; D gene uncertain. Germline CDR1 is SGHRS and CDR2 is YFSETQ. The CDR3 has 13 amino acids. Trimming left V 3 bases short and J 0 bases short, with 6 bases between.